The 16 T cell receptor beta chains presented below share a single source sample, sequenced in a study of T cell changes during pregnancy in multiple sclerosis. Data came from immunoSEQ multiplex PCR; TCRdb stores just in-frame clones and leaves some out. This sample carries some 62,000 clones, 92% of them seen once, and the ten largest clones take more than 2.5%. The sample in question was peripheral blood, obtained in the second trimester of pregnancy. Receptors originate from a female donor in good health, enrolled as a control in a pregnancy study.

This clone turned up a few times. The chain combines TRBV13 with TRBJ2-7, with 7 bases lining up with TRBD1. The length of the CDR3 is 15 residues. After removal of 5 bases from V and 4 bases from J, the junction contained 11 bases not matched to a gene. Germline V CDR1 and CDR2: PRHDT, FYEKMQ (reference sequence). The CDR3 sequence: CASSLSGQPGYEQYF. The CDR3 nucleotides are TGTGCCAGCAGCCTTTCGGGACAGCCGGGTTACGAGCAGTACTTC. Full variable domain (rest looked up from reference TRBV13 and TRBJ2-7): AAGVIQSPRHLIKEKRETATLKCYPIPRHDTVYWYQQGPGQDPQFLISFYEKMQSDKGSIPDRFSAQQFSDYHSELNMSSLELGDSALYFCASSLSGQPGYEQYFGPGTRLTVT.

The V call is TRBV5-1, the J call TRBJ2-3; 11 bases are shared with TRBD2. This CDR3 region has 16 residues. Germline V lookup: CDR1 SGHRS, CDR2 YFSETQ. Unmatched junction bases numbered 1, after V lost 1 base and J lost 0 bases. CDR3 bases: TGCGCCAGCAGCTTGAGGACTAGCGGGAGCACAGATACGCAGTATTTT. This gives the protein CASSLRTSGSTDTQYF.

This clone turned up a few times. The rearrangement uses TRBV19 and TRBJ1-5; no reliable D call. Trimming shortened V by 3 bases and J by 7 bases, and 7 bases separated the two germline ends. CDR1 LNHDA and CDR2 SQIVND come from the germline V gene (reference sequence). CDR3 length: 12 amino acids. The CDR3 DNA reads as TGTGCCAGTAGTATGAGTGCGCAGCCCCAGCATTTT. This translates into CASSMSAQPQHF.

This clone was recorded only once. This chain links TRBV28 with TRBJ2-7; the D gene is possibly TRBD2 (5 bases). Trimming stripped 5 bases from V and 3 bases from J, with 11 bases between. Germline V gene lookup returns CDR1 MDHEN and CDR2 SYDVKM. The CDR3 loop spans 13 amino acids. CDR3 coding DNA: TGTGCCAGCAGTATCGGCGGAGGCTACGAGCAGTACTTC. Translating it yields CASSIGGGYEQYF.

The rearrangement links TRBV18 to TRBJ2-1, with D uncertain. The V gene's germline CDR1 is KGHSH and CDR2 LQKENI. The CDR3 sequence is 15 residues long. The V and J ends lost 2 bases and 1 base respectively, with 9 bases between them. The CDR3 DNA reads TGTGCCAGCTCACCAATGAGTTCTTCCTACAATGAGCAGTTCTTC. It encodes CASSPMSSSYNEQFF.

The CDR3 nucleotides read TGTGCCAGTAGTAACCAGCGCGACTATAACTATGGCTACACCTTC. It specifies CASSNQRDYNYGYTF. The chain uses TRBV19 and TRBJ1-2; D unclear. The length of the CDR3 is 15 residues. Germline lookup yields CDR1 LNHDA and CDR2 SQIVND (reference sequence). The V end lost 4 bases, the J end lost 1 base, and 13 bases lay between the germline ends.

V and J are TRBV7-3 and TRBJ2-1; 8 bases agree with TRBD2. The ends lost 5 bases at V and 6 bases at J; junction bases unmatched: 9. The CDR3 is 15 residues long. Looked up from germline, CDR1 is SGHTA and CDR2 is FQGTGA. The CDR3 sequence: CASSQISGTSNEQFF. DNA for the CDR3: TGTGCCAGCAGCCAGATCAGCGGGACTAGCAATGAGCAGTTCTTC.

The table lists this clone with a count of one. This rearrangement joins TRBV12-5 to TRBJ2-4, with D unclear. CDR3 length: 13 amino acids. Trimming took off 6 bases at V and 0 bases at J, with 6 bases between the two ends. CDR1 is LGHNT, CDR2 FRNRAP, per germline. The CDR3 sequence: CASGSIAKNIQYF. The CDR3 DNA reads as TGTGCTAGTGGGTCTATAGCCAAAAACATTCAGTACTTC.

J is TRBJ2-1 and V is TRBV2; 7 nucleotides line up with TRBD2. CDR3 length equals 14 residues. Germline V CDR1 and CDR2: SNHLY, FYNNEI. V gave up 3 bases and J gave up 8 bases; unmatched junction bases: 7. CDR3 nucleotides: TGTGCCAGCAGTGACAGGACTAGGGTGGATGAGCAGTTCTTC. It codes for CASSDRTRVDEQFF. Complete variable domain (other parts from reference TRBV2 and TRBJ2-1): EPEVTQTPSHQVTQMGQEVILRCVPISNHLYFYWYRQILGQKVEFLVSFYNNEISEKSEIFDDQFSVERPDGSNFTLKIRSTKLEDSAMYFCASSDRTRVDEQFFGPGTRLTVL.

The rearrangement uses TRBV6-5 and TRBJ2-1, with 10 positions matching TRBD2. The J segment lost 3 bases and the V segment lost 4 bases, leaving 6 bases of the junction unmatched. The germline CDR1 and CDR2 sequences are MNHEY and SVGAGI. This CDR3 comprises 16 residues. Here the CDR3 reads CASSSDQRGGYNEQFF. DNA of the CDR3: TGTGCCAGCAGTTCAGATCAGCGGGGGGGCTACAATGAGCAGTTCTTC.

V gene TRBV28 combines with J gene TRBJ1-1, with D tentatively TRBD1 (5 bases). The V end was cut by 2 bases, the J end by 6 bases, with 10 bases between. CDR3 length equals 13 residues. Germline assignment: CDR1 MDHEN and CDR2 SYDVKM. For the CDR3, the DNA is TGTGCCAGCAGTTTAGGACAAAGTGCTGAAGCTTTCTTT. The encoded protein is CASSLGQSAEAFF.

This clone has just a few counts. The chain has TRBV18 and TRBJ2-5; 7 bases match TRBD1. Germline CDR1 is KGHSH and CDR2 is LQKENI. The V and J ends lost 4 bases and 4 bases, in that order; junction bases with no gene match: 9. The CDR3 consists of 15 residues. The CDR3 spells CASSQTIDRVETQYF. Written as DNA, the CDR3 is TGTGCCAGCTCACAAACGATTGACAGGGTAGAGACCCAGTACTTC.

CDR3 sequence reads: CASSQDISTSELFF. In DNA, the CDR3 is TGCGCCAGCAGCCAAGATATTAGTACTTCGGAGCTGTTTTTT. The chain uses TRBV4-3 and TRBJ2-2, with D hard to call. Looked up from germline, CDR1 is LGHNA and CDR2 is YSLEER. V was trimmed by 0 bases and J by 10 bases, leaving 12 bases between them. The CDR3 is 14 amino acids.

The chain carries TRBV19 and TRBJ2-5, with a possible D match to TRBD2 (6 bases). The V end was cut by 7 bases, the J end by 1 base, with 10 bases between. The V gene's germline CDR1 is LNHDA and CDR2 SQIVND (reference sequence). The CDR3 has 13 amino acids. The CDR3 bases are TGTGCCAGTAAAGGAGGGAGCCAAGAGACCCAGTACTTC. Translated, it gives CASKGGSQETQYF.

This chain links TRBV12-5 with TRBJ1-5; no firm D call. Germline values: CDR1 LGHNT, CDR2 FRNRAP. V was cut by 3 bases and J by 2 bases, with 20 bases left in between. This CDR3 has 18 residues. The DNA of the CDR3 is TGTGCTAGTGGTTTTTCCCTGCCCCACGGCACAGGCAATCAGCCCCAGCATTTT. Translating it yields CASGFSLPHGTGNQPQHF.

The V and J genes are TRBV5-4 and TRBJ2-7; 9 positions match TRBD2. Per germline, CDR1 SGHNT and CDR2 YYREEE (reference sequence). The CDR3 is 15 residues long. V shed 4 bases, J shed 7 bases, and the junction held 12 bases outside the gene matches. The CDR3 region has the DNA TGTGCCAGCAGCGAGAGGGCGGGGGGGTATCGGGAGCAGTACTTC. Protein sequence: CASSERAGGYREQYF.